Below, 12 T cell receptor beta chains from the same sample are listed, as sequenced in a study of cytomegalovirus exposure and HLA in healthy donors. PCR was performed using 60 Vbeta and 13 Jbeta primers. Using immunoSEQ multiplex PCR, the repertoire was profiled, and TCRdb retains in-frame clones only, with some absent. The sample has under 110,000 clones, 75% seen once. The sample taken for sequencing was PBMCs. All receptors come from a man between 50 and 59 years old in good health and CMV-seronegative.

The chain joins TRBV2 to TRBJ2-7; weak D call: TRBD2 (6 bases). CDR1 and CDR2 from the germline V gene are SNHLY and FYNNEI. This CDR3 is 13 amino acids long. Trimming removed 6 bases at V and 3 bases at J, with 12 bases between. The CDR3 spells CASRVAVNYEQYF. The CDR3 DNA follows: TGTGCCAGCAGAGTAGCGGTTAACTACGAGCAGTACTTC.

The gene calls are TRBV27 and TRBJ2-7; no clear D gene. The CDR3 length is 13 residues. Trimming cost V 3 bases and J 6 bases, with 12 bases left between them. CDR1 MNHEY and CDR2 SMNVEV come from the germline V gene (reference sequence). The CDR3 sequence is CASSFGLNSEQYF. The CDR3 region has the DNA TGTGCCAGCAGTTTCGGGTTAAACTCCGAGCAGTACTTC.

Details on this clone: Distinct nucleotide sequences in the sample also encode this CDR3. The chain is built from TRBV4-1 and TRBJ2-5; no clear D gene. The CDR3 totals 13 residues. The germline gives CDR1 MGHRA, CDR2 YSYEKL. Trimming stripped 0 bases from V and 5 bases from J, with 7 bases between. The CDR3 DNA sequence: TGCGCCAGCAGCCAAGATAAGAGGGAGACCCAGTACTTC. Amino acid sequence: CASSQDKRETQYF.

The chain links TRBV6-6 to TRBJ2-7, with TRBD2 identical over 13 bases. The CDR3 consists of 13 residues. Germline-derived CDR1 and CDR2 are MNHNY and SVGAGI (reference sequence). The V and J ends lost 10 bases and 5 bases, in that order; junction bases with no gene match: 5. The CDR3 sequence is CATAGLAGNEQYF. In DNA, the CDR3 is TGTGCCACTGCGGGACTAGCGGGAAACGAGCAGTACTTC.

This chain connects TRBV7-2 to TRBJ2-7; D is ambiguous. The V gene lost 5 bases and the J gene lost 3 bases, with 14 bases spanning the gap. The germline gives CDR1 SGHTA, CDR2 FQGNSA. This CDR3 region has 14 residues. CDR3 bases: TGTGCCAGCAGCGTTTCTAGAGGTAGCTACGAGCAGTACTTC. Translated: CASSVSRGSYEQYF.

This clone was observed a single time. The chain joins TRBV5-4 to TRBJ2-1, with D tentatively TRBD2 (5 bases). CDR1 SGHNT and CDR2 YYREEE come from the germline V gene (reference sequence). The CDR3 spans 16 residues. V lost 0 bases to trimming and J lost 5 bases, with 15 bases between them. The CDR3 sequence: CASSLAGRTVNNEQFF. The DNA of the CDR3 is TGTGCCAGCAGCTTGGCCGGTAGGACTGTCAACAATGAGCAGTTCTTC.

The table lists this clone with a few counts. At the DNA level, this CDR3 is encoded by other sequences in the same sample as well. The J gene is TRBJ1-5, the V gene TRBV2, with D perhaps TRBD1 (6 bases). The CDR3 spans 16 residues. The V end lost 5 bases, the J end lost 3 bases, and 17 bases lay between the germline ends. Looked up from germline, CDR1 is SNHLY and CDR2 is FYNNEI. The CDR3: CASSHPGGQPNQPQHF. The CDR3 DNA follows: TGTGCCAGCAGTCACCCGGGAGGACAGCCCAATCAGCCCCAGCATTTT.

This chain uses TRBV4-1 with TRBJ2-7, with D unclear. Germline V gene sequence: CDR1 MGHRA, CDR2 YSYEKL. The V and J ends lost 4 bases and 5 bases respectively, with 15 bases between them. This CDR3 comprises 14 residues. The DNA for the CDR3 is TGCGCCAGCAGCCCAAGCCCCATTTTAGACGAGCAGTACTTC. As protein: CASSPSPILDEQYF.

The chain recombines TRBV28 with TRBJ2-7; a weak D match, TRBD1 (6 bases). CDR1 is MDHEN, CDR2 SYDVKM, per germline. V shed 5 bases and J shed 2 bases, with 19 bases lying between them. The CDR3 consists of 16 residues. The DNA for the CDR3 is TGTGCCAGCAGTACGAATCCGGGACACCTAACCTACGAGCAGTACTTC. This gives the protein CASSTNPGHLTYEQYF. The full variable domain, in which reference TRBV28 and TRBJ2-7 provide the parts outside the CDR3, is DVKVTQSSRYLVKRTGEKVFLECVQDMDHENMFWYRQDPGLGLRLIYFSYDVKMKEKGDIPEGYSVSREKKERFSLILESASTNQTSMYLCASSTNPGHLTYEQYFGPGTRLTVT.

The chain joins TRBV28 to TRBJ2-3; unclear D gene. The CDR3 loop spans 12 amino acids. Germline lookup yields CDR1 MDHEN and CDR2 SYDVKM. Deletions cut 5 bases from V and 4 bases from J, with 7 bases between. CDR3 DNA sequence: TGTGCCAGCAGTGTCCGGGCAGATACGCAGTATTTT. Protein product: CASSVRADTQYF.

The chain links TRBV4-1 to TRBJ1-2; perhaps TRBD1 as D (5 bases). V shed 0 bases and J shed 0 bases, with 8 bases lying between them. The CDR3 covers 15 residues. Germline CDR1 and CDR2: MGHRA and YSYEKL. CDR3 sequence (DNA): TGCGCCAGCAGCCAAGAGGTCAGGGCTAACTATGGCTACACCTTC. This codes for CASSQEVRANYGYTF.

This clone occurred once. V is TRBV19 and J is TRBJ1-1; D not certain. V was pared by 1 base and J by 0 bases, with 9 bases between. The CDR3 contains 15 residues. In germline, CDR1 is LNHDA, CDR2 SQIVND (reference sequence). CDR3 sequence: CASSIGRLMNTEAFF. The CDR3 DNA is TGTGCCAGTAGTATAGGTAGATTAATGAACACTGAAGCTTTCTTT.